Listed below are T cell receptor beta chains from one sample, sequenced in a study of technical replicates of blood from a few donors. TCRdb's copy holds only in-frame clones and misses some; the assay was immunoSEQ multiplex PCR. The data contain under 70,000 clones, about 86% of them seen just once; the ten biggest clones take up over 5.5%. The sample consisted of PBMCs. The receptors stem from a human donor in good health. Some clones in this sample may be carry-over from other donors' samples. Both conserved end residues are part of each CDR3. D genes are given only for firm matches. Only part of the rows carry a size: once, few, many, or a class if the clone is expanded.

DNA: TGTGCCAGCTCACGGTACCAAGGGGATGTCATGAACACTGAAGCTTTCTTT
CDR3: CASSRYQGDVMNTEAFF
J: TRBJ1-1
V: TRBV18
size: few
D: -

DNA: TGTGCCAGCAGCTTAAGACAGGCGTACAACGAGCAGTTCTTC
CDR3: CASSLRQAYNEQFF
J: TRBJ2-1
V: TRBV7-2
size: many
D: -

DNA: TGTGCCAGTCGAAGAGGGTCGGCCTATGGCTACACCTTC
CDR3: CASRRGSAYGYTF
J: TRBJ1-2
V: TRBV27
size: once
D: -

DNA: TGTGCCACCAGCAGAGCAACCGGGACAGGGTTCAACGAGCAGTACTTC
CDR3: CATSRATGTGFNEQYF
J: TRBJ2-7
V: TRBV15
size: few
D: TRBD1

DNA: TGTGCCAGTAGTTCCCTACCGGGACAGGGGAGATACAATGAGCAGTTCTTC
CDR3: CASSSLPGQGRYNEQFF
J: TRBJ2-1
V: TRBV19
size: -
D: TRBD1

DNA: TGTGCCAGCAGTGACTCAACCCAGGGGAATTCACCCCTCCACTTT
CDR3: CASSDSTQGNSPLHF
J: TRBJ1-6
V: TRBV6-4
size: -
D: -

DNA: TGTGCCAGCAGCACTAGCGGGAGTTCCGCAGATACGCAGTATTTT
CDR3: CASSTSGSSADTQYF
J: TRBJ2-3
V: TRBV9
size: -
D: TRBD2

DNA: TGCGCCAGCAGTGAGCAGGGAGGGGAGACCCAGTACTTC
CDR3: CASSEQGGETQYF
J: TRBJ2-5
V: TRBV10-2
size: -
D: TRBD2

DNA: TGTGCCAGCAGCTTAGGATCAGGGGGCCCAGATACGCAGTATTTT
CDR3: CASSLGSGGPDTQYF
J: TRBJ2-3
V: TRBV7-3
size: -
D: TRBD1

DNA: TGCAGCGTTGAAGATTCCTCTAGGGACAGCTATGACTACATGATCTACGAGCAGTACTTC
CDR3: CSVEDSSRDSYDYMIYEQYF
J: TRBJ2-7
V: TRBV29-1
size: -
D: TRBD1